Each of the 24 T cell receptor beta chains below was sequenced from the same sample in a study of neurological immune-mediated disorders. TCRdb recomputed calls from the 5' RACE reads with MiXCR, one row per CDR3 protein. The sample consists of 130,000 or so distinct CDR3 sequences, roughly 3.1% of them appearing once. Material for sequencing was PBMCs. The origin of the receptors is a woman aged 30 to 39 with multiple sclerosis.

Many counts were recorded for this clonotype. The CDR3 reads CASSGQEEPNQPQHF. CDR3 sequence (DNA): TGTGCCAGCAGTGGACAGGAAGAGCCAAATCAGCCCCAGCATTTT. The chain recombines TRBV7-9 with TRBJ1-5, with 7 bases lining up with TRBD1. Trimming at V came to 6 bases and at J to 4 bases, leaving 9 bases not matched to a gene. Germline V gene data show CDR1 as SEHNR and CDR2 as FQNEAQ (reference sequence). The CDR3 contains 15 residues.

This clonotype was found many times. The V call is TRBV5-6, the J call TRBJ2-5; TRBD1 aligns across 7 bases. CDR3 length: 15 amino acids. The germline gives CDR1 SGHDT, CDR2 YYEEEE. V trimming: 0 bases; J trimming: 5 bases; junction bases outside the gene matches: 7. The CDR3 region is CASSLAGAGGETQYF. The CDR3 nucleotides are TGTGCCAGCAGCTTGGCTGGGGCAGGGGGTGAGACCCAGTACTTC.

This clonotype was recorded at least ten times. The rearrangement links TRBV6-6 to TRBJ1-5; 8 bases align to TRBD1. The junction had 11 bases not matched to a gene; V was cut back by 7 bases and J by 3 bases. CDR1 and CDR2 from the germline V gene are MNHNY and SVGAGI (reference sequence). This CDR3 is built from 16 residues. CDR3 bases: TGTGCCAGCACCCACGGGACAGGTGTGGTCAATCAGCCCCAGCATTTT. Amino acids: CASTHGTGVVNQPQHF.

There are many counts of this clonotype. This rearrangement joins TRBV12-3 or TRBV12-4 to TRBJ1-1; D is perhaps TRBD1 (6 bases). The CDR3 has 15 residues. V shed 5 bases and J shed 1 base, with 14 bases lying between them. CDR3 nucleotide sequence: TGTGCCAGCAGTGGTCCGAGGGGGGGGAACACTGAAGCTTTCTTT. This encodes CASSGPRGGNTEAFF.

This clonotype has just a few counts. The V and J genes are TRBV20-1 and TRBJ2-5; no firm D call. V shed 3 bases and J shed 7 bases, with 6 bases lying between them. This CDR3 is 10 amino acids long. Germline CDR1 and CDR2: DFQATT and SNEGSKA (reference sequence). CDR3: CSASEVTQYF. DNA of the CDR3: TGCAGTGCTAGTGAGGTGACCCAGTACTTC.

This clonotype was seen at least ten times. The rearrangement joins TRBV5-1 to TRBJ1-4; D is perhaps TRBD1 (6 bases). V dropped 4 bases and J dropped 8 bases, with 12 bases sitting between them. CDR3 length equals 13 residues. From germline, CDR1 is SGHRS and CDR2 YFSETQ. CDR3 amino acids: CASSPGQGEKLFF. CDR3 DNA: TGCGCCAGCAGCCCGGGACAAGGGGAAAAACTGTTTTTT. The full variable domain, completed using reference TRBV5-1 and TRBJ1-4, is KAGVTQTPRYLIKTRGQQVTLSCSPISGHRSVSWYQQTPGQGLQFLFEYFSETQRNKGNFPGRFSGRQFSNSRSEMNVSTLELGDSALYLCASSPGQGEKLFFGSGTQLSVL.

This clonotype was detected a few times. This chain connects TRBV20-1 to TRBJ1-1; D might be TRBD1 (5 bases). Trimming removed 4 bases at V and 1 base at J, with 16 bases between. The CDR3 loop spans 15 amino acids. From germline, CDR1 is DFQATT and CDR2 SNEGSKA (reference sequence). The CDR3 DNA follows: TGCAGTGCTAACCCTCGGCAGGGACCGAACACTGAAGCTTTCTTT. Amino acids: CSANPRQGPNTEAFF.

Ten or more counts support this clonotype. This CDR3 is CASSQDHMASSEAFF. CDR3 nucleotide sequence: TGCGCCAGCAGCCAAGATCATATGGCAAGTTCCGAAGCTTTCTTT. V is TRBV4-3 and J is TRBJ1-1, with D unclear. This CDR3 has 15 residues. Trimming cost V 0 bases and J 8 bases, with 16 bases left between them. Germline CDR1 reads LGHNA; CDR2 reads YSLEER.

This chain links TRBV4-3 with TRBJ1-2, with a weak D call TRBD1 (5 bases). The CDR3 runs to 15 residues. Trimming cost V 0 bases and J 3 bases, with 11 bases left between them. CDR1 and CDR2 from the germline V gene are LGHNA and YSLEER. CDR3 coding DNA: TGCGCCAGCAGCCAAGAAACGGAGGGGTACTATGGCTACACCTTC. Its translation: CASSQETEGYYGYTF.

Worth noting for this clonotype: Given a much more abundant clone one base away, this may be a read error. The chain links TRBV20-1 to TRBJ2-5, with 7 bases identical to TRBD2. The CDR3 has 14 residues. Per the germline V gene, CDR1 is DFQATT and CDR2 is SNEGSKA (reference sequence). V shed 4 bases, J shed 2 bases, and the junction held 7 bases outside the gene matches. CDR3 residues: CSAIVAGAQETQYF. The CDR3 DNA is TGCAGTGCTATAGTGGCGGGAGCTCAAGAGACCCAGTACTTC.

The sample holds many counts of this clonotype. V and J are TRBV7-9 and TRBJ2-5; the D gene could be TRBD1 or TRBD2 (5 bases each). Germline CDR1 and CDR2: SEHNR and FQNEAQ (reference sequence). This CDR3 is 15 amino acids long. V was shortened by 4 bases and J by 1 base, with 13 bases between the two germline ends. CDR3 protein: CASSSPGRLQETQYF. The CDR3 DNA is TGTGCCAGCAGCTCCCCGGGACGGCTCCAAGAGACCCAGTACTTC.

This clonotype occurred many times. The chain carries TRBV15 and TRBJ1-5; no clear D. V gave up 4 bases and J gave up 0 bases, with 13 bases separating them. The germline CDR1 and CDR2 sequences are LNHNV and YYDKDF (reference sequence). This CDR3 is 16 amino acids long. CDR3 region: CATSTPRVFSNQPQHF. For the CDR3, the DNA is TGTGCCACCAGCACGCCCCGGGTGTTTAGCAATCAGCCCCAGCATTTT.

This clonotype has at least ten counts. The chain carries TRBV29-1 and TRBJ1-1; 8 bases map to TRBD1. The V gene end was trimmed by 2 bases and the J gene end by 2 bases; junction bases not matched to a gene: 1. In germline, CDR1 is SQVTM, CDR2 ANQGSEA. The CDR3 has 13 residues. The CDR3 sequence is CSVEQGANTEAFF. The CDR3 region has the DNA TGCAGCGTTGAACAGGGGGCCAACACTGAAGCTTTCTTT.

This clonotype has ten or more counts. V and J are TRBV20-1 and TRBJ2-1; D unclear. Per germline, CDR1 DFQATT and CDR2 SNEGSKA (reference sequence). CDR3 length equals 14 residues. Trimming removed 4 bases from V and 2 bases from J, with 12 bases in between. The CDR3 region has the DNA TGCAGTGCTAAGGCGACTTCGACCTACAATGAGCAGTTCTTC. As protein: CSAKATSTYNEQFF.

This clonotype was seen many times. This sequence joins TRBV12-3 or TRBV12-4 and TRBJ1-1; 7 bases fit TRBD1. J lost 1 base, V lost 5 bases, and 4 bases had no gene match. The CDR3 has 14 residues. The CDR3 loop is CASSRQGRNTEAFF. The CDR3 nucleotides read TGTGCCAGCAGTCGACAGGGTCGGAACACTGAAGCTTTCTTT.

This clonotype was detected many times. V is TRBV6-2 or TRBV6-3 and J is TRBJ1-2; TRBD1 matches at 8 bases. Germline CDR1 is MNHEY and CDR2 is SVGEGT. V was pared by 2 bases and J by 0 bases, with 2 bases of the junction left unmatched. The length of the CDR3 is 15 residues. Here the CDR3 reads CASSYAGGPNYGYTF. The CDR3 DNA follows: TGTGCCAGCAGTTACGCAGGGGGCCCTAACTATGGCTACACCTTC.

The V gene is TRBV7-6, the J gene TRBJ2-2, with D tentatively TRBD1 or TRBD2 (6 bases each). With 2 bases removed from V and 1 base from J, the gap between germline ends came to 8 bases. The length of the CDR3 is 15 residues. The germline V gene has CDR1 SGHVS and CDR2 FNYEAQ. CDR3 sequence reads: CASSLKGGNTGELFF. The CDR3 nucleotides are TGTGCCAGCAGCTTAAAGGGGGGGAACACCGGGGAGCTGTTTTTT.

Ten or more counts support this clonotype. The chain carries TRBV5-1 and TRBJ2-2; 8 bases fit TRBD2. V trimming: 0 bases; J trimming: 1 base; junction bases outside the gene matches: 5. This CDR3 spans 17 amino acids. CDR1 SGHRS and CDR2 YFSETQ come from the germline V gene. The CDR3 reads CASSLETSGGNTGELFF. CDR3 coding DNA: TGCGCCAGCAGCTTGGAAACTAGCGGTGGGAACACCGGGGAGCTGTTTTTT. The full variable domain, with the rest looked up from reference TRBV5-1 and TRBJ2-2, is KAGVTQTPRYLIKTRGQQVTLSCSPISGHRSVSWYQQTPGQGLQFLFEYFSETQRNKGNFPGRFSGRQFSNSRSEMNVSTLELGDSALYLCASSLETSGGNTGELFFGEGSRLTVL.

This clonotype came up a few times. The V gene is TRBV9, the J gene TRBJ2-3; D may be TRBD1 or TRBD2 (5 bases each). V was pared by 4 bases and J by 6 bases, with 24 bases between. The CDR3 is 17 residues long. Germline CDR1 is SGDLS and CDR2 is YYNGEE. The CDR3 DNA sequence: TGTGCCAGCAGCCGGACCCGGGACGGAGCTTTGTTTGATACGCAGTATTTT. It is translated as CASSRTRDGALFDTQYF.

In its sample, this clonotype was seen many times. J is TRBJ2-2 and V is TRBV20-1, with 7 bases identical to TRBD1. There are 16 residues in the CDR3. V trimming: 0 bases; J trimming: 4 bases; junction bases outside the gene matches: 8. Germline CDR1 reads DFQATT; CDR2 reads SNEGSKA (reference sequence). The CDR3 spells CSARDAKGASTGELFF. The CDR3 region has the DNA TGCAGTGCTAGAGATGCGAAGGGGGCGAGCACCGGGGAGCTGTTTTTT.

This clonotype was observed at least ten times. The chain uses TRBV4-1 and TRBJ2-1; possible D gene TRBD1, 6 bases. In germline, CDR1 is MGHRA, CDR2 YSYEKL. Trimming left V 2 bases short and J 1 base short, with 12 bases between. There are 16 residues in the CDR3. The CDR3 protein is CASSQRQDFSYNEQFF. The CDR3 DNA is TGCGCCAGCAGCCAACGACAGGATTTTTCCTACAATGAGCAGTTCTTC.

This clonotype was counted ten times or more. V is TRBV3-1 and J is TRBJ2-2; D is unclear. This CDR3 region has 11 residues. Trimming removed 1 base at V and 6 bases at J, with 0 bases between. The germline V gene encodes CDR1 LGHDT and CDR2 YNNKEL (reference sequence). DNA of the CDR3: TGTGCCAGCAGCCAAGCCGGGGAGCTGTTTTTT. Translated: CASSQAGELFF.

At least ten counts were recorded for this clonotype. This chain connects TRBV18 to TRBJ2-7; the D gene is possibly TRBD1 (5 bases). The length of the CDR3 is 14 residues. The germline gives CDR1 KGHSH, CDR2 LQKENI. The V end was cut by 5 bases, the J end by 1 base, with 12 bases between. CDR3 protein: CASSLTTESYEQYF. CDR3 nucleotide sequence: TGTGCCAGCTCATTAACGACAGAGTCCTACGAGCAGTACTTC.

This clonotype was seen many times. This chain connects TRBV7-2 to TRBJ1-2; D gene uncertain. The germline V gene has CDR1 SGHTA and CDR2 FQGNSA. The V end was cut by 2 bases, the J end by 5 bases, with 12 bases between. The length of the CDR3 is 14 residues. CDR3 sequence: CASSLHPGLYGYTF. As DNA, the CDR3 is TGTGCCAGCAGCTTACATCCGGGTCTATATGGCTACACCTTC.